This T cell receptor (beta chain) is from a study of cytomegalovirus exposure and HLA in healthy donors. At the level of the study: The roughly 120 validation repertoires, a later analysis reported, used the same platform as the 550 to 800 first-cohort repertoires.

The CDR3 is 13 residues long. Looked up from germline, CDR1 is LNHDA and CDR2 is SQIVND (reference sequence). V lost 5 bases to trimming and J lost 5 bases, with 10 bases between them. The donors were part of the approximately 130-subject validation cohort, which stood apart from the roughly 700-subject first cohort. Generated by immunoSEQ multiplex PCR, the TCRdb table keeps only in-frame clones and is missing some. Of approximately 300,000 clones detected, just over 85% appear once; the ten largest clones hold about 0.91%. This clonotype originated in a woman between 18 and 29 years old in good health and CMV-seronegative. The rearrangement joins TRBV19 to TRBJ2-1; D perhaps matches TRBD2 (6 bases). Material for sequencing was PBMCs. The CDR3 sequence is CASSAGLHNEQFF. The CDR3 DNA follows: TGTGCCAGTAGTGCGGGACTCCACAATGAGCAGTTCTTC.